The rows below give T cell receptor beta chains drawn from one sample of a study of blood T cells in healthy people across ages. TCRdb re-derived calls from the 5' RACE reads in MiXCR, one entry per CDR3 protein. The sample yields more than 1,000,000 distinct CDR3 sequences, approximately 25% seen once. The data were also submitted as part of a second study, on T cells of mothers and their children.

The source material was blood. The receptor source for this set is a girl aged 2-10 years in good health. CDR3s leave out the opening cysteine and the closing phenylalanine or tryptophan. Each record gives: CDR3 protein, J gene, V gene.

CDR3aa: SVDPDSNYGYT; j_gene: TRBJ1-2; v_gene: TRBV29-1
CDR3aa: ASSFAVLEQY; j_gene: .; v_gene: TRBV5-6
CDR3aa: ASSLGPGDTQY; j_gene: TRBJ2-3; v_gene: TRBV5-6
CDR3aa: ASSLGRTGYGTDTQY; j_gene: TRBJ2-3; v_gene: TRBV5-1
CDR3aa: ASSRTSGSMYNEQF; j_gene: TRBJ2-1; v_gene: TRBV7-3
CDR3aa: ASSINVGQRNEQY; j_gene: TRBJ2-7; v_gene: TRBV19
CDR3aa: ASSFTENTEPF; j_gene: TRBJ1-1; v_gene: TRBV7-2
CDR3aa: AGSTQAHTGELF; j_gene: TRBJ2-2; v_gene: TRBV5-1
CDR3aa: ASSLGTSRMNEQF; j_gene: .; v_gene: TRBV28
CDR3aa: ASRLTAGNTEAF; j_gene: TRBJ1-1; v_gene: TRBV28
CDR3aa: ASSRNAGNQPQH; j_gene: TRBJ1-5; v_gene: TRBV7-2
CDR3aa: AIRAPNYGYT; j_gene: TRBJ1-2; v_gene: TRBV10-3
CDR3aa: ASSTRTGDPGTGELF; j_gene: TRBJ2-2; v_gene: TRBV7-9
CDR3aa: AISEGTEISYT; j_gene: TRBJ1-2; v_gene: TRBV10-3
CDR3aa: ASSLIRGKGYEQY; j_gene: .; v_gene: TRBV7-9
CDR3aa: ASSQTGLGETQY; j_gene: TRBJ2-5; v_gene: TRBV4-3
CDR3aa: ASSALGTPQETQY; j_gene: TRBJ2-5; v_gene: TRBV5-1
CDR3aa: ASTGERGAKQETQY; j_gene: TRBJ2-5; v_gene: TRBV7-8
CDR3aa: ASSLGGGLNGYT; j_gene: TRBJ1-2; v_gene: TRBV13
CDR3aa: SVEVGRGGDEQF; j_gene: .; v_gene: TRBV29-1
CDR3aa: ASTLGENEQF; j_gene: TRBJ2-1; v_gene: TRBV7-9
CDR3aa: SAPPSGVGEQY; j_gene: TRBJ2-7; v_gene: TRBV20-1
CDR3aa: ASRDGGGTSSYEQY; j_gene: TRBJ2-7; v_gene: TRBV6-1
CDR3aa: ASSLNVESYEQY; j_gene: TRBJ2-7; v_gene: TRBV13
CDR3aa: SAVPPGNTEAF; j_gene: TRBJ1-1; v_gene: TRBV29-1
CDR3aa: SARTGKYSNQPQH; j_gene: TRBJ1-5; v_gene: TRBV20-1
CDR3aa: ASSMLQGSPGAQH; j_gene: TRBJ1-5; v_gene: TRBV19
CDR3aa: SAPENEQF; j_gene: TRBJ2-1; v_gene: TRBV20-1
CDR3aa: ASSPRGGGNSPLH; j_gene: TRBJ1-6; v_gene: TRBV7-9
CDR3aa: SAIPGTSYSYNEQF; j_gene: TRBJ2-1; v_gene: TRBV20-1
CDR3aa: ASGLWQPQETQY; j_gene: TRBJ2-5; v_gene: TRBV12-5
CDR3aa: ASSPIKTLSNGYT; j_gene: TRBJ1-2; v_gene: TRBV28
CDR3aa: ASSLTVGTASSGANVLT; j_gene: TRBJ2-6; v_gene: TRBV5-1
CDR3aa: ASSQVKWSERGSVGQF; j_gene: TRBJ2-1; v_gene: TRBV4-2
CDR3aa: ASSRVTTVSGGVGRDEQF; j_gene: TRBJ2-1; v_gene: TRBV12-3/TRBV12-4
CDR3aa: SVRGLAGASSYNEQF; j_gene: TRBJ2-1; v_gene: TRBV29-1
CDR3aa: ASTLGDSPLH; j_gene: TRBJ1-6; v_gene: TRBV27
CDR3aa: ASSLLSPGSDNEQF; j_gene: .; v_gene: TRBV11-2
CDR3aa: ASSLKFWYRGGTKDTDTQY; j_gene: TRBJ2-3; v_gene: TRBV5-6
CDR3aa: SASLVDYNEQF; j_gene: .; v_gene: TRBV20-1
CDR3aa: AISTSVSYEQY; j_gene: TRBJ2-7; v_gene: TRBV10-3
CDR3aa: ASSQSEVAGASTTNEKLF; j_gene: TRBJ1-4; v_gene: TRBV4-1
CDR3aa: SARNRAGGRNEQF; j_gene: .; v_gene: TRBV20-1
CDR3aa: ASQRTSGAQETQY; j_gene: TRBJ2-5; v_gene: TRBV5-1
CDR3aa: ATSGPRVGYT; j_gene: TRBJ1-2; v_gene: TRBV24-1
CDR3aa: ASSQEGKGVRSPLH; j_gene: TRBJ1-6; v_gene: TRBV4-2
CDR3aa: ASSLDSRAKNIQY; j_gene: TRBJ2-4; v_gene: TRBV28
CDR3aa: ASSLRARHEQY; j_gene: TRBJ2-7; v_gene: TRBV27
CDR3aa: ASSQPRRGLVSYEQY; j_gene: TRBJ2-7; v_gene: TRBV3-1
CDR3aa: ASSLRGATNEKLF; j_gene: TRBJ1-4; v_gene: TRBV12-3/TRBV12-4
CDR3aa: ASSHRATESYGYT; j_gene: TRBJ1-2; v_gene: TRBV4-1
CDR3aa: ASKAGPTSQETQY; j_gene: TRBJ2-5; v_gene: TRBV10-3
CDR3aa: ASSLGTGDSASPLH; j_gene: TRBJ1-6; v_gene: TRBV5-5
CDR3aa: ASSSTTRSLPSYGYT; j_gene: TRBJ1-2; v_gene: TRBV5-6
CDR3aa: ASSLNLGEETQY; j_gene: TRBJ2-5; v_gene: TRBV7-2
CDR3aa: ASFGLLAKNIQY; j_gene: TRBJ2-4; v_gene: TRBV6-6
CDR3aa: ASSQVAGGRRDTQY; j_gene: TRBJ2-3; v_gene: TRBV4-3